Listed below are T cell receptor beta chains from one sample, sequenced in a study of identical twins. From the 5' RACE reads, TCRdb called clonotypes with MiXCR, one entry per CDR3 protein. The sample carries 200,000 to 250,000 distinct CDR3 sequences, roughly 7% recorded once. Separately, the same data were catalogued under a study of yellow fever vaccine responses in identical twins.

Sequenced input: memory (CD45RO+) T cells sorted from blood. Receptors were obtained from a woman aged 18-29 years in good health. CDR3s leave out the opening cysteine and the closing phenylalanine or tryptophan.

v_gene: TRBV5-1
j_gene: TRBJ2-1
CDR3aa: ASSFRLQPIEQF

v_gene: TRBV2
j_gene: TRBJ2-5
CDR3aa: ASLLAVQETQY

v_gene: TRBV20-1
j_gene: TRBJ2-5
CDR3aa: CARDPGLAGRGETQY

v_gene: TRBV27
j_gene: TRBJ2-1
CDR3aa: ASSPLLLYEQF

v_gene: TRBV28
j_gene: TRBJ2-5
CDR3aa: ASSFPALAGGKETQY

v_gene: TRBV6-4
j_gene: TRBJ2-3
CDR3aa: ASSDSSKATDTQY

v_gene: TRBV20-1
j_gene: TRBJ2-7
CDR3aa: SARDGDSYEQY

v_gene: TRBV5-1
j_gene: TRBJ2-2
CDR3aa: ASSPVGQGGTGELF

v_gene: TRBV4-1
j_gene: TRBJ2-3
CDR3aa: ASSRPRPTGGYTQY

v_gene: TRBV3-1
j_gene: TRBJ1-5
CDR3aa: ASSQGGGHQPQH

v_gene: TRBV12-3/TRBV12-4
j_gene: TRBJ1-1
CDR3aa: ASSRTPEAF

v_gene: TRBV7-2
j_gene: TRBJ1-5
CDR3aa: ASSLTLSQPQH